The rows below give T cell receptor beta chains drawn from one sample of a study of blood T cell repertoires in COVID-19. The repertoire was sequenced with immunoSEQ multiplex PCR; TCRdb's copy has only in-frame clones and lacks some. The data contain over 150,000 clones, roughly 90% of them seen just once; the ten biggest clones take up over 7%. The source material was PBMCs or T cells enriched from blood (not recorded which). These receptors all come from a woman in her forties or fifties who had recovered from COVID-19. Both conserved end residues are part of each CDR3. Fields, in order: D gene, V gene, clone size, J gene, CDR3 protein, CDR3 DNA. The D gene is left open where the match is weak. Size is stated for part of the rows, as once, few or many counts, or as a class when the clone is expanded.

-	TRBV27	-	TRBJ2-2	CASSLLRGAGTGELFF	TGTGCCAGCAGTTTACTTCGGGGGGCGGGCACCGGGGAGCTGTTTTTT
TRBD1	TRBV19	-	TRBJ2-1	CASSTGTAYNEQFF	TGTGCCAGTAGTACCGGGACAGCCTACAATGAGCAGTTCTTC
-	TRBV29-1	-	TRBJ1-1	CSVEEWAAGANTEAFF	TGCAGCGTTGAAGAATGGGCCGCGGGGGCGAACACTGAAGCTTTCTTT
-	TRBV21-1	-	TRBJ2-1	CASSKVREAGEQFF	TGTGCCAGCAGCAAAGTGCGGGAAGCAGGTGAGCAGTTCTTC
TRBD2	TRBV30	few	TRBJ2-2	CAWSVLAGGLIGTGELFF	TGTGCCTGGAGTGTACTAGCGGGAGGTCTTATTGGCACCGGGGAGCTGTTTTTT
TRBD2	TRBV6-2/TRBV6-3	-	TRBJ2-7	CASSRLADYEQYF	TGTGCCAGCAGCCGACTAGCGGACTACGAGCAGTACTTC
TRBD1	TRBV4-1	-	TRBJ2-1	CASSQDRGTGFWFF	TGCGCCAGCAGCCAAGATCGAGGGACAGGGTTTTGGTTCTTC
-	TRBV19	-	TRBJ2-1	CASARASSYNEQFF	TGTGCCAGTGCGAGGGCGAGCTCCTACAATGAGCAGTTCTTC
-	TRBV2	-	TRBJ1-4	CASRLQGRDREKLFF	TGTGCCAGCCGTTTACAGGGAAGGGATCGTGAAAAACTGTTTTTT
TRBD1	TRBV6-5	-	TRBJ2-3	CASSLTGPGSTDTQYF	TGTGCCAGCAGTTTGACAGGGCCGGGGAGCACAGATACGCAGTATTTT
-	TRBV7-2	-	TRBJ2-5	CASSLRGRGETQYF	TGTGCCAGCAGCTTAAGAGGGAGGGGGGAGACCCAGTACTTC
-	TRBV2	-	TRBJ1-1	CASSLLRGNTEAFF	TGTGCCAGCAGCCTCCTCAGGGGGAACACTGAAGCTTTCTTT
TRBD1	TRBV27	-	TRBJ2-7	CASSAGGLIYEQYF	TGTGCCAGCAGTGCAGGGGGCCTAATCTACGAGCAGTACTTC
TRBD1	TRBV18	few	TRBJ1-1	CASSPRTGASVAFF	TGTGCCAGCTCACCACGAACAGGGGCTTCGGTAGCTTTCTTT
TRBD1	TRBV6-5	-	TRBJ1-2	CASRPGQGAGYTF	TGTGCCAGCAGGCCGGGACAGGGGGCTGGCTACACCTTC
TRBD2	TRBV19	-	TRBJ2-1	CASSMTSGNNEQFF	TGTGCCAGTAGTATGACTAGCGGCAACAATGAGCAGTTCTTC
TRBD2	TRBV13	-	TRBJ2-1	CASSPAGDSYNEQFF	TGTGCCAGCAGTCCAGCGGGAGACTCCTACAATGAGCAGTTCTTC
TRBD1	TRBV5-6	-	TRBJ1-5	CASSWTGSNQPQHF	TGTGCCAGCAGCTGGACAGGGAGCAATCAGCCCCAGCATTTT
TRBD2	TRBV11-3	-	TRBJ2-7	CASSLGEGYEQYF	TGTGCCAGCAGCTTAGGGGAGGGCTACGAGCAGTACTTC
TRBD2	TRBV3-1/TRBV3-2	few	TRBJ2-2	CASSPGGRGENTGELFF	TGTGCCAGCAGCCCGGGTGGGAGGGGCGAAAACACCGGGGAGCTGTTTTTT
-	TRBV7-2	few	TRBJ2-7	CASSLGLRSYEQYF	TGTGCCAGCAGCTTGGGACTTCGCTCCTACGAGCAGTACTTC
TRBD1	TRBV27	-	TRBJ1-1	CASKGQGVNTEAFF	TGTGCCAGCAAGGGACAGGGAGTGAACACTGAAGCTTTCTTT
TRBD2	TRBV5-4	-	TRBJ2-1	CASSYWTSTYNEQFF	TGTGCCAGCAGCTATTGGACTAGCACCTACAATGAGCAGTTCTTC
-	TRBV5-5	-	TRBJ2-7	CASSLGGRPSYEQYF	TGTGCCAGCAGCTTGGGGGGCAGGCCCTCCTACGAGCAGTACTTC
TRBD1	TRBV13	-	TRBJ2-7	CASSLGTGGSEQYF	TGTGCCAGCAGCTTGGGGACAGGGGGATCCGAGCAGTACTTC
-	TRBV7-2	once	TRBJ1-4	CASSWSLQAGEKLFF	TGTGCCAGCAGCTGGAGCTTACAGGCTGGTGAAAAACTGTTTTTT